The clone carrying this TCR beta chain has at least ten counts. V was trimmed by 0 bases and J by 3 bases, leaving 8 bases between them. Germline loops: CDR1 LNHNV, CDR2 YYDKDF (reference sequence). The CDR3 runs 14 residues. The record originates from a study of T-cell memory formation after mild COVID-19. Employing constant-segment primers, 5'RACE generated TCR alpha and TCR beta cDNA libraries bearing sample barcodes and UMIs. MiXCR, applied by TCRdb to the 5' RACE reads, yields one record per CDR3 protein. The table lists a few hundred thousand distinct CDR3 sequences, about 16% of them singletons.

The chain combines TRBV15 with TRBJ2-5; maybe TRBD1 (6 bases). Sequenced: PBMCs or a T cell subset sorted from them (not recorded which). The receptor was derived from a man aged 18 to 35 who had mild COVID-19 (a few samples of this study predate the infection). Cell type and time point are not known. The CDR3 spells CATSREDRKETQYF. CDR3 in DNA: TGTGCCACCAGCAGAGAGGACAGAAAAGAGACCCAGTACTTC.